These 32 T cell receptor beta chains were all obtained from the same sample, sequenced in a study of T cells in localized non-small cell lung cancer. Assay used: immunoSEQ multiplex PCR; TCRdb lists only in-frame clones, some missing. The repertoire includes around 26,000 clones, roughly 80% of them detected once, and 8.5% to 10% sits in the top ten. The sample in question was peripheral blood, obtained before any cancer treatment. Source of these receptors: a man between 40 and 75 years old with stage III squamous cell lung carcinoma.

The chain joins TRBV7-9 to TRBJ1-1; D not certain. Germline V CDR1 and CDR2: SEHNR, FQNEAQ (reference sequence). V was cut by 3 bases and J by 4 bases, with 6 bases left in between. The CDR3 contains 12 residues. This CDR3 is CASSFSGTEAFF. DNA of the CDR3: TGTGCCAGCAGCTTTAGTGGCACTGAAGCTTTCTTT.

This clone was counted a few times. The gene calls are TRBV6-1 and TRBJ2-2; tentative D call: TRBD1 (6 bases). The CDR3 runs 13 residues. The germline CDR1 and CDR2 sequences are MNHNS and SASEGT. V was trimmed by 9 bases and J by 1 base, leaving 9 bases between them. The CDR3 DNA reads as TGTGCCAGTCGACAGGAGAACACCGGGGAGCTGTTTTTT. It translates to CASRQENTGELFF.

The CDR3 bases are TGTGCCAGCAGGCAACTAGCGGGCCAAGAGACCCAGTACTTC. Protein: CASRQLAGQETQYF. The genes are TRBV6-5 and TRBJ2-5, with 9 bases identical to TRBD2. J lost 1 base, V lost 6 bases, and 3 bases had no gene match. The CDR3 length is 14 residues. In germline, CDR1 is MNHEY, CDR2 SVGAGI.

V gene TRBV7-6 combines with J gene TRBJ2-7, with TRBD2 matching 9 bases. This CDR3 is 15 amino acids long. With V trimmed by 2 bases and J by 7 bases, 9 bases remained unmatched. Germline V CDR1 and CDR2: SGHVS, FNYEAQ. DNA for the CDR3: TGTGCCAGCAGCTTATTAGCGGGGGCCGCTCGGGAGCAGTACGTC. The encoded protein is CASSLLAGAAREQYV.

The rearrangement uses TRBV28 and TRBJ2-7; 9 bases align to TRBD1. This CDR3 spans 17 amino acids. V dropped 4 bases and J dropped 6; count of bases not matched to a gene: 16. Germline CDR1 MDHEN, CDR2 SYDVKM. CDR3: CASSSKIPGQGFGEQYF. CDR3 nucleotides: TGTGCCAGCAGTTCTAAAATACCGGGACAGGGTTTTGGCGAGCAGTACTTC.

The gene calls are TRBV6-4 and TRBJ1-5; D may be TRBD1 (6 bases). Germline V gives CDR1 MRHNA, CDR2 SNTAGT. The CDR3 spans 20 residues. V lost 2 bases to trimming and J lost 0 bases, with 23 bases between them. CDR3 sequence (DNA): TGTGCCAGCAGTGACCCATTAGGAGGGACCGGACAGTCTAGCAATCAGCCCCAGCATTTT. As protein: CASSDPLGGTGQSSNQPQHF.

The chain joins TRBV27 to TRBJ1-4, with TRBD1 matching over 10 bases. The length of the CDR3 is 18 residues. Trimming cost V 6 bases and J 3 bases; bases outside gene matches: 13. Per the germline V gene, CDR1 is MNHEY and CDR2 is SMNVEV (reference sequence). As DNA, the CDR3 is TGTGCCAGCAGAGCGTCCCGGGACAGGGGACGAGCTAATGAAAAACTGTTTTTT. Its translation is CASRASRDRGRANEKLFF.

By share, this clone counts as medium-sized. V is TRBV5-1 and J is TRBJ2-7; D is perhaps TRBD2 (5 bases). This CDR3 has 14 residues. Germline V gene lookup returns CDR1 SGHRS and CDR2 YFSETQ. Trimming shortened V by 0 bases and J by 2 bases, and 9 bases separated the two germline ends. This CDR3 is CASSLESRAYEQYV. The CDR3 DNA reads TGCGCCAGCAGCTTGGAGTCGCGGGCCTACGAGCAGTACGTC.

This clone appeared a few times. This chain uses TRBV7-2 with TRBJ1-2; D remains ambiguous. With 5 bases removed from V and 8 bases from J, the gap between germline ends came to 21 bases. This CDR3 comprises 15 residues. Germline CDR1 and CDR2: SGHTA and FQGNSA. The CDR3 loop is CASSPAVGPRQGYTF. In DNA, the CDR3 is TGTGCCAGCAGCCCAGCTGTCGGTCCCAGGCAAGGCTACACCTTC.

The chain is built from TRBV15 and TRBJ2-7; TRBD2 matches at 8 bases. V was pared by 1 base and J by 2 bases, with 16 bases of the junction left unmatched. CDR1 and CDR2 (germline): LNHNV, YYDKDF (reference sequence). The CDR3 runs 19 residues. The CDR3 DNA reads as TGTGCCACCAGCAGAGGCAGAGCGGACTTGAGCGGGGGAACCTACGAGCAGTACGTC. Its protein product is CATSRGRADLSGGTYEQYV.

The chain has TRBV5-6 and TRBJ1-1, with unresolved D. Germline CDR1 is SGHDT and CDR2 is YYEEEE. V dropped 3 bases and J dropped 1 base, with 13 bases sitting between them. CDR3 length: 15 amino acids. CDR3 region: CASSSQSRGNTEAFF. The CDR3 region has the DNA TGTGCCAGCAGCTCACAGTCTAGAGGGAACACTGAAGCTTTCTTT.

The gene calls are TRBV25-1 and TRBJ2-1, with D unresolved. Trimming removed 7 bases from V and 8 bases from J, with 9 bases in between. CDR1 is MGHDK and CDR2 is SYGVNS in the germline V gene. The CDR3 loop spans 11 amino acids. CDR3 protein: CASKYSHEQFF. CDR3 nucleotides: TGTGCCAGCAAATACAGCCATGAGCAGTTCTTC.

This sequence joins TRBV5-1 and TRBJ2-3; possibly TRBD1 for D (8 bases). Germline V gene sequence: CDR1 SGHRS, CDR2 YFSETQ. V lost 7 bases and J 7 bases, leaving 22 bases between the germline ends. This CDR3 contains 15 residues. The CDR3 DNA follows: TGCGCCAGCTCCGAGCGGGGACAGGTCGCGTATACGCAGTATTTT. Translated, it gives CASSERGQVAYTQYF.

V usage is TRBV18 and J usage is TRBJ1-2; no clear D gene. The CDR3 loop spans 13 amino acids. V was shortened by 4 bases and J by 3 bases, with 9 bases between the two germline ends. Germline values: CDR1 KGHSH, CDR2 LQKENI. CDR3 loop: CASSQGSDYGYTF. The DNA of the CDR3 is TGTGCCAGCTCACAGGGCTCTGACTATGGCTACACCTTC. Full variable domain (outside the CDR3, taken from reference TRBV18 and TRBJ1-2): NAGVMQNPRHLVRRRGQEARLRCSPMKGHSHVYWYRQLPEEGLKFMVYLQKENIIDESGMPKERFSAEFPKEGPSILRIQQVVRGDSAAYFCASSQGSDYGYTFGSGTRLTVV.

This clone has a single count. The chain combines TRBV7-6 with TRBJ2-2; D might be TRBD1 or TRBD2, each matching 7 bases. CDR3 length: 16 amino acids. CDR1 is SGHVS and CDR2 is FNYEAQ in the germline V gene. Between the trimmed V and J ends, which lost 5 bases and 1 base, there was a span of 14 bases. The CDR3 protein is CASSTRGGQNTGELFF. In DNA, the CDR3 is TGTGCCAGCAGCACCAGGGGGGGACAGAACACCGGGGAGCTGTTTTTT.

This clone was seen a handful of times. For the CDR3, the DNA is TGTGCCAGCAGCCCGTCCGGGGTATATAACTATGGCTACACCTTC. Its protein is CASSPSGVYNYGYTF. V gene TRBV7-9 combines with J gene TRBJ1-2; no clear D gene. The CDR3 is made up of 15 amino acids. Germline assignment: CDR1 SEHNR and CDR2 FQNEAQ (reference sequence). V was trimmed by 5 bases and J by 1 base, leaving 14 bases between them.

This clone is labeled medium-sized. The CDR3 sequence is CASGGELNTEAFF. The CDR3 region has the DNA TGTGCCAGCGGAGGGGAGTTGAACACTGAAGCTTTCTTT. The V call is TRBV13, the J call TRBJ1-1; a weak D match, TRBD1 (5 bases). The CDR3 contains 13 residues. Trimming shortened V by 8 bases and J by 0 bases, and 10 bases separated the two germline ends. The germline gives CDR1 PRHDT, CDR2 FYEKMQ (reference sequence).

The V call is TRBV5-8, the J call TRBJ1-5; D is undetermined. Trimming pared 5 bases from V and 1 base from J, leaving 7 bases between. Germline V gives CDR1 SGHTS, CDR2 YDEGEE. CDR3 length: 13 residues. CDR3 loop: CASRPDSNQPQHF. The DNA for the CDR3 is TGTGCCAGCAGACCGGACAGCAATCAGCCCCAGCATTTT.

V is TRBV7-9 and J is TRBJ1-2; a possible D gene is TRBD1 (5 bases). This CDR3 spans 15 amino acids. The germline V gene has CDR1 SEHNR and CDR2 FQNEAQ (reference sequence). V was clipped by 7 bases and J by 4 bases, with 19 bases between them. CDR3 DNA: TGTGCCAGCACCCAAACCGGTCTGCAGGGCTATGGCTACACCTTC. Translation gives CASTQTGLQGYGYTF.

CDR3 DNA sequence: TGTGCCAGTAGTATAGACAGGGTGAGCATTCAGTACTTC. This sequence encodes CASSIDRVSIQYF. This chain joins TRBV19 and TRBJ2-4, with a possible D match to TRBD1 (5 bases). Germline CDR1 LNHDA, CDR2 SQIVND (reference sequence). With 0 bases removed from V and 9 bases from J, the gap between germline ends came to 9 bases. The CDR3 runs to 13 residues.

This chain uses TRBV5-1 with TRBJ2-7; 14 bases line up with TRBD2. V lost 6 bases and J lost 6; bases outside the gene matches: 5. Germline lookup yields CDR1 SGHRS and CDR2 YFSETQ. The CDR3 length is 14 residues. CDR3 sequence (DNA): TGCGCCAGCAATTCGGGACTAGCGGGAGTCGAGCAGTACTTC. Residues: CASNSGLAGVEQYF.

This rearrangement joins TRBV2 to TRBJ2-3, with TRBD1 as a possible D gene (5 bases). There are 13 residues in the CDR3. The V end was cut by 8 bases, the J end by 1 base, with 10 bases between. Germline CDR1 SNHLY, CDR2 FYNNEI. The CDR3 sequence: CASCQGRTDTQYF. The CDR3 DNA sequence: TGTGCCAGCTGTCAGGGCCGCACAGATACGCAGTATTTT.

This clone came up a few times. The CDR3 loop reads CASRVAAHGYTF. The CDR3, as DNA: TGCGCCAGCAGAGTGGCGGCCCATGGCTACACCTTC. The V and J genes are TRBV5-1 and TRBJ1-2; D unclear. The V gene lost 5 bases and the J gene lost 6 bases, with 11 bases spanning the gap. This CDR3 spans 12 amino acids. Per the germline V gene, CDR1 is SGHRS and CDR2 is YFSETQ.

CDR3 coding DNA: TGTGCCAGCAGCCCCCGACTAGCGGGAGGCCATGAGCAGTTCTTC. It translates to CASSPRLAGGHEQFF. The V and J genes are TRBV7-9 and TRBJ2-1; 13 nucleotides match TRBD2. This CDR3 is built from 15 residues. V trimming: 5 bases; J trimming: 8 bases; junction bases outside the gene matches: 6. CDR1 and CDR2 from the germline V gene are SEHNR and FQNEAQ (reference sequence).

The chain combines TRBV18 with TRBJ2-7; D remains ambiguous. The germline CDR1 and CDR2 sequences are KGHSH and LQKENI. Trimming cost V 4 bases and J 2 bases, with 9 bases left between them. The CDR3 has 13 residues. The CDR3 loop reads CASSLQAAYEQYF. The CDR3 DNA follows: TGTGCCAGCTCACTCCAGGCGGCCTACGAGCAGTACTTC.

In its sample, this clone was seen a few times. The chain uses TRBV6-1 and TRBJ2-2, with a possible D match to TRBD1 (6 bases). From germline, CDR1 is MNHNS and CDR2 SASEGT. The CDR3 extends over 13 amino acids. V was trimmed by 11 bases and J by 0 bases, leaving 10 bases between them. CDR3 DNA sequence: TGTGCCTCCAGGGGCGCGAACACCGGGGAGCTGTTTTTT. The encoded protein is CASRGANTGELFF.

The chain links TRBV19 to TRBJ2-3; the D is unclear. V was pared by 3 bases and J by 1 base, with 17 bases between. The CDR3 has 17 residues. CDR1 is LNHDA, CDR2 SQIVND, per germline (reference sequence). CDR3 sequence (DNA): TGTGCCAGTAGTATCTCGACCGGACCTATACGCACAGATACGCAGTATTTT. Amino acids: CASSISTGPIRTDTQYF.

The chain recombines TRBV7-9 with TRBJ2-5, with TRBD1 matching over 9 bases. Trimming cost V 5 bases and J 3 bases; bases outside gene matches: 4. The CDR3 has 14 amino acids. Germline V lookup: CDR1 SEHNR, CDR2 FQNEAQ (reference sequence). For the CDR3, the DNA is TGTGCCAGCAGCGCGGGACAGGGTAAAGAGACCCAGTACTTC. Translating it yields CASSAGQGKETQYF.

In this sample, this clone turned up once. J is TRBJ2-7 and V is TRBV11-2; D is unresolved. Looked up from germline, CDR1 is SGHAT and CDR2 is FQNNGV. V lost 3 bases, J lost 5 bases, and 14 bases lay in between. The CDR3 contains 14 residues. The CDR3 nucleotides read TGTGCCAGCAGCTTTTCCCAGCCAGCTAACGAGCAGTACTTC. Translating gives CASSFSQPANEQYF. Combining the CDR3 with reference TRBV11-2 and TRBJ2-7 gives the whole variable domain EAGVAQSPRYKIIEKRQSVAFWCNPISGHATLYWYQQILGQGPKLLIQFQNNGVVDDSQLPKDRFSAERLKGVDSTLKIQPAKLEDSAVYLCASSFSQPANEQYFGPGTRLTVT.

This sequence joins TRBV7-9 and TRBJ1-4, with unresolved D. CDR3 length equals 14 residues. Germline values: CDR1 SEHNR, CDR2 FQNEAQ (reference sequence). The V end was cut by 3 bases, the J end by 5 bases, with 10 bases between. The CDR3 spells CASSFGRGNEKLFF. CDR3 nucleotide sequence: TGTGCCAGCAGCTTTGGGAGAGGGAATGAAAAACTGTTTTTT. The full variable domain, with the rest looked up from reference TRBV7-9 and TRBJ1-4, is DTGVSQNPRHKITKRGQNVTFRCDPISEHNRLYWYRQTLGQGPEFLTYFQNEAQLEKSRLLSDRFSAERPKGSFSTLEIQRTEQGDSAMYLCASSFGRGNEKLFFGSGTQLSVL.

The chain is built from TRBV19 and TRBJ1-1, with TRBD1 identical over 9 bases. Germline trimming cut 5 bases from V and 0 bases from J; bases unmatched to any gene: 10. This CDR3 has 17 amino acids. CDR1 is LNHDA, CDR2 SQIVND, per germline (reference sequence). The CDR3 region has the DNA TGTGCCAGTAGTCGCGGACTTACAGGGGGCCTGAACACTGAAGCTTTCTTT. It codes for CASSRGLTGGLNTEAFF. Full variable domain (outside the CDR3, taken from reference TRBV19 and TRBJ1-1): DGGITQSPKYLFRKEGQNVTLSCEQNLNHDAMYWYRQDPGQGLRLIYYSQIVNDFQKGDIAEGYSVSREKKESFPLTVTSAQKNPTAFYLCASSRGLTGGLNTEAFFGQGTRLTVV.

This clone was detected only once. The same CDR3 can be traced to other DNA sequences in this sample. The rearrangement links TRBV5-1 to TRBJ2-5; D remains unclear. CDR1 and CDR2 from the germline V gene are SGHRS and YFSETQ. The CDR3 contains 14 residues. V was trimmed by 1 base and J by 5 bases, leaving 12 bases between them. CDR3 residues: CASSLRQPQETQYF. DNA of the CDR3: TGCGCCAGCAGCTTGAGGCAGCCGCAGGAGACCCAGTACTTC.